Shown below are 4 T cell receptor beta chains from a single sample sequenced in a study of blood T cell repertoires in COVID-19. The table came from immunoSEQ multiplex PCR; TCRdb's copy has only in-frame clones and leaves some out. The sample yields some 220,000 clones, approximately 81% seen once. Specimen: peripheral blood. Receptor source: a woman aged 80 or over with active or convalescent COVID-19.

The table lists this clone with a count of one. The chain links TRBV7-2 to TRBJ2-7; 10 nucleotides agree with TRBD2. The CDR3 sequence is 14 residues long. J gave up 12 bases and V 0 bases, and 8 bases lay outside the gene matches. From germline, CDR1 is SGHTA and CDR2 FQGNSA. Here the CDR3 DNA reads TGTGCCAGCAGCTTAGCGTCGGCTAGCGGGGGTCGGTACTTC. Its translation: CASSLASASGGRYF.

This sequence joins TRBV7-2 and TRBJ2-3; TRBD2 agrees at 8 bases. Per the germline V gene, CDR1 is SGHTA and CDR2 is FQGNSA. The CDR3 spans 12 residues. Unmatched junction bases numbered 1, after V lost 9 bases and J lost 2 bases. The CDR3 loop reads CASSGATDTQYF. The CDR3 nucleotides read TGTGCCAGTAGCGGGGCCACAGATACGCAGTATTTT.

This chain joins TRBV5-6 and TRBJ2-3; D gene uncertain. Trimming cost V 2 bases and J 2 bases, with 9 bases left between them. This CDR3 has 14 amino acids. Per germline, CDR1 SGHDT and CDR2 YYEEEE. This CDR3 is CASSFGAHTDTQYF. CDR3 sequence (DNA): TGTGCCAGCAGCTTCGGAGCTCACACAGATACGCAGTATTTT. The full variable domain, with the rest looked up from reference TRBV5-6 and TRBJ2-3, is DAGVTQSPTHLIKTRGQQVTLRCSPKSGHDTVSWYQQALGQGPQFIFQYYEEEERQRGNFPDRFSGHQFPNYSSELNVNALLLGDSALYLCASSFGAHTDTQYFGPGTRLTVL.

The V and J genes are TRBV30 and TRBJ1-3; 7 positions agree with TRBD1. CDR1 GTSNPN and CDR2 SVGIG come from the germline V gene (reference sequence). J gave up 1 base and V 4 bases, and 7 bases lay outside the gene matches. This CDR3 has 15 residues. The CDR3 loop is CAWMVRGASGNTIYF. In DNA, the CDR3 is TGTGCCTGGATGGTCAGGGGGGCTTCTGGAAACACCATATATTTT.